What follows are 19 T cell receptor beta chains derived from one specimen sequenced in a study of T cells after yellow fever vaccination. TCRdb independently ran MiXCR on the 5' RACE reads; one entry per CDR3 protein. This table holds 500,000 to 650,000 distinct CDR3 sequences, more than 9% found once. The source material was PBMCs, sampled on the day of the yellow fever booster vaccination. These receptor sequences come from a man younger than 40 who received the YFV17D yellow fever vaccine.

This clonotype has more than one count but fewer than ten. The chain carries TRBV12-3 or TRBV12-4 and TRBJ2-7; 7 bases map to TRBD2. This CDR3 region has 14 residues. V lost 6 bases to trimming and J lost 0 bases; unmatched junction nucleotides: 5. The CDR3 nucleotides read TGTGCCAGCAGAAAACGGGAGGACTCCTACGAGCAGTACTTC. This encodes CASRKREDSYEQYF.

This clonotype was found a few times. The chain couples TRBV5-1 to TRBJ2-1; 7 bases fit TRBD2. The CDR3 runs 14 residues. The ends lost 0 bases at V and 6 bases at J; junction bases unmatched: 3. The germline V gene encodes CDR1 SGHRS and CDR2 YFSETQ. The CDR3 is CASSLAGRSNEQFF. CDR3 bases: TGCGCCAGCAGCTTGGCCGGGAGGAGCAATGAGCAGTTCTTC.

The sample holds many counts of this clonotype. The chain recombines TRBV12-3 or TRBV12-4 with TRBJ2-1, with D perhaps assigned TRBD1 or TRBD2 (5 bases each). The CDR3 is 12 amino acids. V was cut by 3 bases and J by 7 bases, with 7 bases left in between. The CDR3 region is CASSFWGNEQFF. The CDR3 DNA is TGTGCCAGCAGTTTCTGGGGGAATGAGCAGTTCTTC.

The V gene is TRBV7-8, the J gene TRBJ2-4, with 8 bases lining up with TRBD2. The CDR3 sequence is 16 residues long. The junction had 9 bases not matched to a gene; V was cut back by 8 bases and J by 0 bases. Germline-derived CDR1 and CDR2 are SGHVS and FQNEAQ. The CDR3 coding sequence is TGTGCCAGCGGCCCTCGACTAGCGCTAGCCAAAAACATTCAGTACTTC. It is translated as CASGPRLALAKNIQYF. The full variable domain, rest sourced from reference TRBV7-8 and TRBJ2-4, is GAGVSQSPRYKVAKRGQDVALRCDPISGHVSLFWYQQALGQGPEFLTYFQNEAQLDKSGLPSDRFFAERPEGSVSTLKIQRTQQEDSAVYLCASGPRLALAKNIQYFGAGTRLSVL.

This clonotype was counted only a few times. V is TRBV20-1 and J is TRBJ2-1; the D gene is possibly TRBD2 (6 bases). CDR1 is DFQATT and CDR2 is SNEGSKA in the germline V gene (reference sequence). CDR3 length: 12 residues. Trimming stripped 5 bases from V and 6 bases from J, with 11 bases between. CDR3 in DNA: TGCAGTGCTCAGCGGGCCGGCAATGAGCAGTTCTTC. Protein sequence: CSAQRAGNEQFF.

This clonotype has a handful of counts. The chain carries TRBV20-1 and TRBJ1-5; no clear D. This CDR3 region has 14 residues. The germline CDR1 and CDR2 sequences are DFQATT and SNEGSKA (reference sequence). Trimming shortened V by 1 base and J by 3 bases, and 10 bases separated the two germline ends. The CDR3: CSARVGGPNQPQHF. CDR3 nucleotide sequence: TGCAGTGCTAGAGTTGGCGGACCCAATCAGCCCCAGCATTTT.

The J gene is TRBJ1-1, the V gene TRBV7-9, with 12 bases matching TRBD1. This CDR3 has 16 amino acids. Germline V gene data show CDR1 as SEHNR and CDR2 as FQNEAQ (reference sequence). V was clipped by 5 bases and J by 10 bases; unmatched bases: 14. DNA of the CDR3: TGTGCCAGCAGCCCCGGACCGGGACAGGGGGCTTCGGGAGCTTTCTTT. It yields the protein CASSPGPGQGASGAFF.

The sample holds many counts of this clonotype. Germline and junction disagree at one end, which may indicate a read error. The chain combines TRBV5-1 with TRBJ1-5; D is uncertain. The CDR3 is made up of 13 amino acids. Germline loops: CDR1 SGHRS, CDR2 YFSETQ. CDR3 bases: TGTGCCAGCAGTTTGGCGGGGAATCAGCCCCAGCATTTT. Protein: CASSLAGNQPQHF.

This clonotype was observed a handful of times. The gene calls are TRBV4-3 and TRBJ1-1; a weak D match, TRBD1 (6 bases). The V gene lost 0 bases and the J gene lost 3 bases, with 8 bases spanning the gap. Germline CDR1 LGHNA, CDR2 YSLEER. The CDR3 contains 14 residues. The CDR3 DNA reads TGCGCCAGCAGCCAAGATTGGGGGCACACTGAAGCTTTCTTT. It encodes CASSQDWGHTEAFF.

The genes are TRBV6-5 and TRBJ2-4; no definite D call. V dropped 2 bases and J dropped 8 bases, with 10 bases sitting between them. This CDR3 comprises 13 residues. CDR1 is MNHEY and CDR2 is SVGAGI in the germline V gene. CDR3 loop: CASSYQPRDIQYF. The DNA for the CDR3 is TGTGCCAGCAGTTACCAGCCCCGGGACATTCAGTACTTC.

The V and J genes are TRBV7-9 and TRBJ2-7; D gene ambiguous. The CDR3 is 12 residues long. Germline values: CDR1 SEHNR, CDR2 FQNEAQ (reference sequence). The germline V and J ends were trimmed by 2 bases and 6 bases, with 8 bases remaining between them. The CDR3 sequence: CASSLTSGEQYF. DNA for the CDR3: TGTGCCAGCAGCTTAACATCCGGCGAGCAGTACTTC.

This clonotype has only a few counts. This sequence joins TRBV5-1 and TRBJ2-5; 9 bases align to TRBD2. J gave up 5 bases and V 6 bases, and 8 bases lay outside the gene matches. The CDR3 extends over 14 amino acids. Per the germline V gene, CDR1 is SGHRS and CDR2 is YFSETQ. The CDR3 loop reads CASNPLAGSETQYF. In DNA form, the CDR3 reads TGCGCCAGCAATCCCCTAGCGGGATCGGAGACCCAGTACTTC.

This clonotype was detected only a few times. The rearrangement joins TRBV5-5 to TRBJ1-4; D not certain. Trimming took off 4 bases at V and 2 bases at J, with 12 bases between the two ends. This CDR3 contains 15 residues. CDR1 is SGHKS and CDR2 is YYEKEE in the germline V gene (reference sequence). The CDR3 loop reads CASSPGLATNEKLFF. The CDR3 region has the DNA TGTGCCAGCAGCCCCGGACTTGCGACTAATGAAAAACTGTTTTTT.

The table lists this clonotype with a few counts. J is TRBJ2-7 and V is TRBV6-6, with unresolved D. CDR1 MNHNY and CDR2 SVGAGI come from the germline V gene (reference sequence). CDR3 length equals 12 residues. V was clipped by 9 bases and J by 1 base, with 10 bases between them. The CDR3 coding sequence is TGTGCCAGTAAGCCGACTTCCTACGAGCAGTACTTC. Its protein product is CASKPTSYEQYF.

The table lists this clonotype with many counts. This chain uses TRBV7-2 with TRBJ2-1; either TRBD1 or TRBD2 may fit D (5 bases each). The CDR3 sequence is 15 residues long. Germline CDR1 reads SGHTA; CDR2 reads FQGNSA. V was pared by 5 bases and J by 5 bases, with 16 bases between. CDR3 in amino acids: CASSPPGTGNNEQFF. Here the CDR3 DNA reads TGTGCCAGCAGCCCCCCCGGGACGGGTAACAATGAGCAGTTCTTC.

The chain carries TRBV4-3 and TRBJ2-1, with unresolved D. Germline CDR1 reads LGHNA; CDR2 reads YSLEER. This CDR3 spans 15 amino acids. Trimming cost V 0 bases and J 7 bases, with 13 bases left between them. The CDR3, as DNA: TGCGCCAGCAGCCAAGAGGGTGTCAGCTGGAATGAGCAGTTCTTC. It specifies CASSQEGVSWNEQFF.

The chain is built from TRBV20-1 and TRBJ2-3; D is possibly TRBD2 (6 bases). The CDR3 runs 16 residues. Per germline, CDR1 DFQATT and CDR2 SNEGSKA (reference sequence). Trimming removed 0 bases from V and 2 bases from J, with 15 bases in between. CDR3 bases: TGCAGTGCTAGAGATGGGAGGAGTAGGTTCACAGATACGCAGTATTTT. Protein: CSARDGRSRFTDTQYF.

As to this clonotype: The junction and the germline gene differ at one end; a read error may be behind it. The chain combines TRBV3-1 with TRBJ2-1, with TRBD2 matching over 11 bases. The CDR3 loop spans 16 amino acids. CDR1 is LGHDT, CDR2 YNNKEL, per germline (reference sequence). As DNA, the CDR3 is TGTGCCAGCGGCCAAGAGGGGGCTAGCGGGAGGAATGAGCAGTTCTTC. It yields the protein CASGQEGASGRNEQFF.

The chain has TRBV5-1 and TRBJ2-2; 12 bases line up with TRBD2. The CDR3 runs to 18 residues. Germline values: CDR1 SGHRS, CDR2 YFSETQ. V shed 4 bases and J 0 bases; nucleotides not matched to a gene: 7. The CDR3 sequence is CASSAGLAGIANTGELFF. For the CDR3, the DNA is TGCGCCAGCAGCGCCGGACTAGCGGGGATCGCGAACACCGGGGAGCTGTTTTTT.